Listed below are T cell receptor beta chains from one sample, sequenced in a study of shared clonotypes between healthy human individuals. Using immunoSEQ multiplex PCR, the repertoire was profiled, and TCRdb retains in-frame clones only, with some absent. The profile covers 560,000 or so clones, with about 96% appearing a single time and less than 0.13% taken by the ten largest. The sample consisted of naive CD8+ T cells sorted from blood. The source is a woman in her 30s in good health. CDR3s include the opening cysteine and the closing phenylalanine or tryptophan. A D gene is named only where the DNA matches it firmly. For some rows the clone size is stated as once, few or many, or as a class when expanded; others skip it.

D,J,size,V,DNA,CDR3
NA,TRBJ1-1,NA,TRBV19,TGTGCCAGTACTACAGGGTACACTGAAGCTTTCTTT,CASTTGYTEAFF
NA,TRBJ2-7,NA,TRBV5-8,TGTGCCAGCAGCTTGGGATTGAGCTCCTACGAGCAGTACTTC,CASSLGLSSYEQYF
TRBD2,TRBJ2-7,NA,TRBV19,TGTGCCAGTAGTACGGGACTAGCTGACGAGCAGTACTTC,CASSTGLADEQYF
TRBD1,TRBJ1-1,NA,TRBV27,TGTGCCAGCAGTTCCAGGGGGGAGAACACTGAAGCTTTCTTT,CASSSRGENTEAFF
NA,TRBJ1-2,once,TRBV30,TGTGCCTGGACTCCCTCGGGGTTCTATGGCTACACCTTC,CAWTPSGFYGYTF
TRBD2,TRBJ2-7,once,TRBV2,TGTGCCAGCTATCGGACTAGCGGGAACGAGCAGTACTTC,CASYRTSGNEQYF
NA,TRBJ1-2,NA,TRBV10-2,TGCGCCAGCAGCCCAAGGGCTAACTATGGCTACACCTTC,CASSPRANYGYTF
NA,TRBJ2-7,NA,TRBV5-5,TGTGCCAGCAGATTAACAGGGCTCGAGCAGTACTTC,CASRLTGLEQYF
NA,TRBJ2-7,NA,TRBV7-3,TGTGCCAGCAGCTTAATAAGGGAGCAGTACTTC,CASSLIREQYF
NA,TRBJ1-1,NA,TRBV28,TGTGCCAGCAGTCCCCCGGGGAACACTGAAGCTTTCTTT,CASSPPGNTEAFF
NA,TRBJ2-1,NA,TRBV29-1,TGCAGCGTTGAGGGGAACTACAATGAGCAGTTCTTC,CSVEGNYNEQFF
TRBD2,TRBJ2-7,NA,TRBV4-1,TGCGCCAGCAGCCTCCAGGCTAGCGGCTGGGAGCAGTACTTC,CASSLQASGWEQYF
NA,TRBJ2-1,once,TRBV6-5,TGTGCCAGCAGTGATATGTTGAAGGAGCAGTTCTTC,CASSDMLKEQFF
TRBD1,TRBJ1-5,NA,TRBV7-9,TGTGCCAGCAGCGGTATGGGGACAGGGAATCAGCCCCAGCATTTT,CASSGMGTGNQPQHF
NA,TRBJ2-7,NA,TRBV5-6,TGTGCCAGCAGCTTGGCGGCTTACGAGCAGTACTTC,CASSLAAYEQYF
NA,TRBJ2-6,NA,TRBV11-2,TGTGCCAGCAGCCTCAAGCAACAAAGTCGGGCCAACGTCCTGACTTTC,CASSLKQQSRANVLTF
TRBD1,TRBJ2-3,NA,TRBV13,TGTGCCAGCAGTCGCCCCCGGACAGGGGATAGCACAGATACGCAGTATTTT,CASSRPRTGDSTDTQYF
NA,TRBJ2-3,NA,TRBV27,TGTGCCAGCAGGCCCCTGGGTAGCACAGATACGCAGTATTTT,CASRPLGSTDTQYF
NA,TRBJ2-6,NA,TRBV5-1,TGCGCCACCTCCTTCGGAACAGGTGCCCCTTCTGGGGCCAACGTCCTGACTTTC,CATSFGTGAPSGANVLTF
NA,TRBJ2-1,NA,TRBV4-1,TGCGCCAGCAGCCAGGCGCTAGGCACTGAGCAGTTCTTC,CASSQALGTEQFF
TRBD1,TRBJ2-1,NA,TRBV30,TGTGCCTGGAATTTCCGGGACAGGGATTATGAGCAGTTCTTC,CAWNFRDRDYEQFF
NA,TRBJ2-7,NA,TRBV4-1,TGCGCCAGCAGCCAAGTTGGGGAAACCTACGAGCAGTACTTC,CASSQVGETYEQYF
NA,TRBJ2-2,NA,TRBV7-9,TGTGCCAGCAGCTATACACGGAACACCGGGGAGCTGTTTTTT,CASSYTRNTGELFF
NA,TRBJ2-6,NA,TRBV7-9,TGTGCCAGCAGAAATGGACGGTACTCTGGGGCCAACGTCCTGACTTTC,CASRNGRYSGANVLTF
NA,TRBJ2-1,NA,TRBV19,TGTGCCAGTAGAAGGAGCCAGACGAAGGGATCCTACAATGAGCAGTTCTTC,CASRRSQTKGSYNEQFF
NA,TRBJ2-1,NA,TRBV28,TGTGCCAGCACACGGGAGCGCGAGCAGTTCTTC,CASTREREQFF
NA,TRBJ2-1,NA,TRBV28,TGTGCCAGCAGTCCCCCCGCCGCCTACAATGAGCAGTTCTTC,CASSPPAAYNEQFF
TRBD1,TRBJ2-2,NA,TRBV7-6,TGTGCCAGCAGCTATTCCCCCGGACAGGGCGCGAACACCGGGGAGCTGTTTTTT,CASSYSPGQGANTGELFF
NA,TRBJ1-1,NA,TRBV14,TGTGCCAGCCGCTCTGGGTACACTGAAGCTTTCTTT,CASRSGYTEAFF
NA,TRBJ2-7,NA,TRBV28,TGTGCCAGCAGTAAATACTACAGGGACGAGCAGTACTTC,CASSKYYRDEQYF
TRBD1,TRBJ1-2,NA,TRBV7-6,TGTGCCAGCAGCTTAGAGGGGGCGCGAGGCTACACCTTC,CASSLEGARGYTF
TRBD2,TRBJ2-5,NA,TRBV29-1,TGCAGCGTAGGGGAGGGAGGTAGCGGGTGGGAGACCCAGTACTTC,CSVGEGGSGWETQYF